This T cell receptor beta chain comes out of a study of blood T cell repertoires in COVID-19 (dated by TCRdb to the early 2020s). Study-level background: Collaborator samples came from the United States, Italy and Spain and covered acute and convalescent phases of COVID-19. The sample metadata nearly always contained a de-identified subject ID, COVID-19 status, age in years and sex. Where available, HLA class I and class II types were obtained from metadata supplied by the sample provider rather than from assay-based typing. Subjects who had been exposed to COVID-19, were actively infected with it, or had recovered from it provided the deeply sampled blood TCRbeta repertoires that made up the dataset. The material from the prospective study consisted of cDNA or gDNA derived from T cells, B-cell-depleted T cells, or PBMCs. The samples were drawn from two sources: the first 160 participants of the ongoing ImmuneRACE study, and 950 to 1,500 subjects contributed by 6 global collaborators. The repertoires were released in a freely available public database intended as a resource for research on the immune response to SARS-CoV-2.

TCRbeta CDR3 regions were amplified from genomic DNA using the immunoSEQ Assay, a bias-controlled multiplex PCR. As for how the authors treated the data: The number of nucleated cells in each sample was estimated by amplification of reference gene primers within the assay. To quantify the absolute abundance of each unique TCRbeta CDR3 rearrangement, sequence reads were collapsed and filtered. Productive Simpson clonality was computed per sample as the square root of Simpson's diversity index over productive rearrangements. This is the immuneACCESS table as TCRdb keeps it, with only in-frame sequences that have V and J called. A part of the clones is gone; compared with another copy, unresolved V genes explain less than half, and the rest is unexplained. V and J calls and clone size are given by that table; D and trimming were obtained from the DNA. The sample table contains about 250,000 clones; only one count was recorded for 80% to 90% of them. 1.5% to 2% of the sample is taken by the ten largest.

Trimming takes 4 bases from V and 5 bases from J, and the germline ends sit 17 bases apart. Including the terminal cysteine and phenylalanine, the CDR3 comprises 16 residues. Left in the record is the CDR3 DNA by itself, 48 bases read in frame from the first base. CDR1 and CDR2, looked up from the germline V gene, are KGHDR and SFDVKD. This clone appeared once. Its antigen is not yet known. There are no base qualities to consult, and no much larger clone falls within one base. Participants in the prospective study were enrolled through a virtual design, were aged roughly 18 to 100 years, and lived in some 24 United States geographic areas. In the prospective study, cohorts were assigned on the basis of participant-reported clinical history obtained from a screening survey and a study questionnaire. For ImmuneRACE Cohort 3, a participant was defined as recovered based on two consecutive negative NP/OP PCR tests, clearance by a healthcare professional, or resolution of symptoms. Mobile phlebotomists in the prospective study collected whole blood, serum and a nasopharyngeal or oropharyngeal swab from every participant. Additional blood draws and questionnaires over a 2-month period could optionally be provided by prospective study participants. Before DNA extraction, prospective study blood samples were shipped either frozen or at room temperature.

Results and caveats for the whole study, not just this receptor: How much clinical and demographic metadata was included differed by source and by participant, and the metadata was provided uncurated.

The chain links TRBV24-1 with TRBJ1-5, with the D gene not confidently named. Sequences were obtained from PBMCs or T cells enriched from blood (not recorded which). This receptor was identified in a man aged 35 to 55 who had recovered from COVID-19. The CDR3: CATSETDAGDHQPQHF. The nucleotide sequence is given as TGTGCCACCAGTGAAACCGATGCAGGCGATCATCAGCCCCAGCATTTT.